The clone carrying this TCR beta chain was counted once. Its matching antigen is unknown. The sample carries other DNA sequences with the same CDR3. The record originates from a study of cytomegalovirus exposure and HLA in healthy donors. Study conclusions and caveats: Apart from CMV serostatus, no immune exposure information was available. With later analysis, a missense DCLRE1C variant became linked to TCR beta V- and J-gene trimming. Most likely, a cluster of highly shared sequence variants arose as a sequencing artifact. Listed as cytomegalovirus-associated were roughly 180 TCR beta chains.

The PCR contained 60 Vbeta and 13 Jbeta primers. Generated by immunoSEQ multiplex PCR, the TCRdb table keeps only in-frame clones and is missing some. The table has over 65,000 clones, roughly 75% seen once. The CDR3 loop spans 14 amino acids. Germline CDR1 reads MNHNS; CDR2 reads SASEGT. V lost 3 bases, J lost 7 bases, and 3 bases stayed unmatched. The V gene is TRBV6-1, the J gene TRBJ1-6; TRBD1 agrees at 7 bases. Sequencing was carried out using PBMCs. This TCR derives from a man between 40 and 49 years old in good health and CMV-seronegative. The CDR3 nucleotides read TGTGCCAGCAGTGACAGACAGGGCAATTCACCCCTCCACTTT. Translation: CASSDRQGNSPLHF.